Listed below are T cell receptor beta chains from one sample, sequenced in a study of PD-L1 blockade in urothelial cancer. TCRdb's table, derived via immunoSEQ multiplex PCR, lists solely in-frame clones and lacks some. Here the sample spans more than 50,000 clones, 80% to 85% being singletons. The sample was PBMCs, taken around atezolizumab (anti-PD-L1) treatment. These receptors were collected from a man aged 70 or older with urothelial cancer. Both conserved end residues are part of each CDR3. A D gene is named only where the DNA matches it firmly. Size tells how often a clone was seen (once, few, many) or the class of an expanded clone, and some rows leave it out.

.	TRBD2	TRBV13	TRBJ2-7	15	TGTGCCAGCAGCTTAGTGCCTAGCGGGAACTACGAGCAGTACTTC	CASSLVPSGNYEQYF
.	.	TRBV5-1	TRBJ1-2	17	TGCGCCAGCAGCTTATCCCCGTCCGACAGAACCAACTATGGCTACACCTTC	CASSLSPSDRTNYGYTF
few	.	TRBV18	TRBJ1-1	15	TGTGCCAGCTCGCTACAGGGATCTTCGAACACTGAAGCTTTCTTT	CASSLQGSSNTEAFF
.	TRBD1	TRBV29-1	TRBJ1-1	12	TGCAGCGTTGGACAGGGGGACACTGAAGCTTTCTTT	CSVGQGDTEAFF
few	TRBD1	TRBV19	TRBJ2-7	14	TGTGCCAGTAGTACTCCAGGGGGCATCTACGAGCAGTACTTC	CASSTPGGIYEQYF
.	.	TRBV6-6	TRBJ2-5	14	TGTGCCAGCACCCCCGGCGGGACCCAAGAGACCCAGTACTTC	CASTPGGTQETQYF
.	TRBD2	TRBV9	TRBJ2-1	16	TGTGCCAGCAGCGCTACTAGCGGGAGCTCCTACAATGAGCAGTTCTTC	CASSATSGSSYNEQFF
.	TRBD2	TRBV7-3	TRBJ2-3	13	TGTGCCAGCAGCTTAACTGATAGCGGGACGCAGTATTTT	CASSLTDSGTQYF
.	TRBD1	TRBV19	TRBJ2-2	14	TGTGCCAGTAGTGACAGGGGTGACACCGGGGAGCTGTTTTTT	CASSDRGDTGELFF
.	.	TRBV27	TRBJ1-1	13	TGTGCCAGCAGTTTAAGCGGGATTGCTGAAGCTTTCTTT	CASSLSGIAEAFF
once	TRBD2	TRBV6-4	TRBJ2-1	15	TGTGCCAGCAGTGTCGGGAGGGCCTCAACCAATGAGCAGTTCTTC	CASSVGRASTNEQFF
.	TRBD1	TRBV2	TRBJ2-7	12	TGTGCCAGCATGCCAGGGGGCTACGAGCAGTACTTC	CASMPGGYEQYF
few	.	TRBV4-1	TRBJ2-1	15	TGCGCCAGCAGCCAAGTAGCAGATTCCTACAATGAGCAGTTCTTC	CASSQVADSYNEQFF
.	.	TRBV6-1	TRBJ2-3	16	TGTGCCAGCAGTGAAGGGCACGGGATTAGCACAGATACGCAGTATTTT	CASSEGHGISTDTQYF
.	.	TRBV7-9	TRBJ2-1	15	TGTGCCAGCAGCCCCCGTTTGAGCTCCTACAATGAGCAGTTCTTC	CASSPRLSSYNEQFF
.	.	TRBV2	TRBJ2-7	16	.	CASSSSGILLTYEQYF
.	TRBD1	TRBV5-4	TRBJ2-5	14	TGTGCCAGCAGCTTGTCGGACAGGCCAAGCATCCAGTACTTC	CASSLSDRPSIQYF
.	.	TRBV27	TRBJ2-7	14	TGTGCCAGCAGTCCAAAGGGACTGATGTACGAGCAGTACTTC	CASSPKGLMYEQYF
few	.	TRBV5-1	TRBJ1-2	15	TGCGCCAGCAGCACAGGACAGACTAATAACTATGGCTACACCTTC	CASSTGQTNNYGYTF
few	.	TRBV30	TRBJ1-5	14	TGTGCCTGGAGTCAGGGGCGGTATGGTCAGCCCCAGCATTTT	CAWSQGRYGQPQHF
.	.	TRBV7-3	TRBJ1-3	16	TGTGCCAGCAGCTTAACGCGGCAGGGAAGCGGAAACACCATATATTTT	CASSLTRQGSGNTIYF
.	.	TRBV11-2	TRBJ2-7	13	TGTGCCAGCAGCTTGGCAGTAAACTACGAGCAGTACTTC	CASSLAVNYEQYF
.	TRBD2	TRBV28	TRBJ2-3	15	TGTGCCAGCAGTTTAGCGGGGGGACAACAAGATACGCAGTATTTT	CASSLAGGQQDTQYF
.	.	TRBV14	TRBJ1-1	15	TGTGCCAGCAGCCGAGTCGTGGGAGGAAACACTGAAGCTTTCTTT	CASSRVVGGNTEAFF
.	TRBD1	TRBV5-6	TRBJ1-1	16	TGTGCCAGCACCTACCCCGGGACAGGGGATAACACTGAAGCTTTCTTT	CASTYPGTGDNTEAFF
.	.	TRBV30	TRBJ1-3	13	TGTGCCTGGAGCCGATGGCCTGGAAACACCATATATTTT	CAWSRWPGNTIYF
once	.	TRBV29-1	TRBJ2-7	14	TGCAGCGGTGGGGGCGGGCCGGCAACCTACGAGCAGTACTTC	CSGGGGPATYEQYF
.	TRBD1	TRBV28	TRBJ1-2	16	TGTGCCAGCTCAACTGCAGGGGGCGCCCGGGACTATGGCTACACCTTC	CASSTAGGARDYGYTF
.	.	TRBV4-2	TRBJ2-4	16	TGTGCCAGCAGCCAAGATCTGGGGACGGGAGTGAACATTCAGTACTTC	CASSQDLGTGVNIQYF
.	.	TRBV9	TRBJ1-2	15	TGTGCCAGCAGCCTACTTCAGGGTTCTAACTATGGCTACACCTTC	CASSLLQGSNYGYTF
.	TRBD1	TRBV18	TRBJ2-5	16	TGTGCCAGCTCACCCAGACAGGGGGCCAGCCAAGAGACCCAGTACTTC	CASSPRQGASQETQYF
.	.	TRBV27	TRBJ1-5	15	TGTGCCAGCAGTCCCCGGCGGGGCTCTAATCAGCCCCAGCATTTT	CASSPRRGSNQPQHF
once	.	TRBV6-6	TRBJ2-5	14	TGTGCCAGCAGCTATTCCTCGGGACAAGAGACCCAGTACTTC	CASSYSSGQETQYF
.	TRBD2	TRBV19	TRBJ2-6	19	TGTGCCAGTAGTGCAGACCCGGGACTAGCGGTGTCTGGGGCCAACGTCCTGACTTTC	CASSADPGLAVSGANVLTF
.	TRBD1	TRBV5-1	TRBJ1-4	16	TGCGCCAGCAGCTGGGCCAACACCGACAGGGACGAAAAACTGTTTTTT	CASSWANTDRDEKLFF
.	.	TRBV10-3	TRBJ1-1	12	TGTGCCATCAGAGACAGGAACACTGAAGCTTTCTTT	CAIRDRNTEAFF
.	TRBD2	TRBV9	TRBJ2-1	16	TGTGCCAGCAGCCCAGGCGGGAGCCCAGGCGGCGATGAGCAGTTCTTC	CASSPGGSPGGDEQFF
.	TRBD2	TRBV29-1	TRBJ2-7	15	TGCAGCGTTACTCTCCCGCGCGGGGGCTCCTACGAGCAGTACTTC	CSVTLPRGGSYEQYF
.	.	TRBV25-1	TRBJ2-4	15	TGTGCAAGAAGATTGGGGCAGGGAGCCAAAAACATTCAGTACTTC	CARRLGQGAKNIQYF
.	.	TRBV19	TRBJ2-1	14	TGTGCCAGTACCCAGACACTTACCTACAATGAGCAGTTCTTC	CASTQTLTYNEQFF
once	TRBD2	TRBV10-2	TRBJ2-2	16	TGCGCCAGCACCAGGACTAGCGGGAGGGGAATCGGGGAGCTGTTTTTT	CASTRTSGRGIGELFF
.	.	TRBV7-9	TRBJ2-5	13	TGTGCCAGCAGCTTGAACAGTCAAGAGACCCAGTACTTC	CASSLNSQETQYF
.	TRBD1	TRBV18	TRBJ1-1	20	TGTGCCAGCTCACCAATGGGGCGGATGGGACAGGGATCCCCGAACACTGAAGCTTTCTTT	CASSPMGRMGQGSPNTEAFF
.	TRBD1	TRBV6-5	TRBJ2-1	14	TGTGCCAGCAGGTGGCAGGGGGCGAGGGATGAGCAGTTCTTC	CASRWQGARDEQFF
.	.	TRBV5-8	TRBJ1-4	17	TGTGCCAGCAGCTTGGTAGGGAGGATAGCGACTAATGAAAAACTGTTTTTT	CASSLVGRIATNEKLFF
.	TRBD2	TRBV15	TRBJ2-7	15	TGTGCCACCAGCAGTGTAGCGGGAGGGGGCTACGAGCAGTACTTC	CATSSVAGGGYEQYF
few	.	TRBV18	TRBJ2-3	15	TGTGCCAGCTCACCACCAGTCAGTCGCACAGATACGCAGTATTTT	CASSPPVSRTDTQYF